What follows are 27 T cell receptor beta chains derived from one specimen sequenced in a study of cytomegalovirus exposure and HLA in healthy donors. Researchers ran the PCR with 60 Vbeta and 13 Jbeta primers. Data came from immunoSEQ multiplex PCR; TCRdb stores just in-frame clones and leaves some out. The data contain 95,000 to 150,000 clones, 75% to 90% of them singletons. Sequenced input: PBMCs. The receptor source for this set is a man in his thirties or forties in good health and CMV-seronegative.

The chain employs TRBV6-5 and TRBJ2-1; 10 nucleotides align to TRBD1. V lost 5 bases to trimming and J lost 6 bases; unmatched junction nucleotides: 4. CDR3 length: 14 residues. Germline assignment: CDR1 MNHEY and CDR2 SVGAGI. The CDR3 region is CASSRQGAGNEQFF. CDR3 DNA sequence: TGTGCCAGCAGTCGACAGGGGGCTGGCAATGAGCAGTTCTTC.

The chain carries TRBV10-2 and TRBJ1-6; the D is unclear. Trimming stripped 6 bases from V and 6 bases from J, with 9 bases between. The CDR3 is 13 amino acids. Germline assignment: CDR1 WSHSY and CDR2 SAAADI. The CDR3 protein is CASREHFNSPLHF. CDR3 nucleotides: TGCGCCAGCAGGGAGCATTTTAATTCACCCCTCCACTTT.

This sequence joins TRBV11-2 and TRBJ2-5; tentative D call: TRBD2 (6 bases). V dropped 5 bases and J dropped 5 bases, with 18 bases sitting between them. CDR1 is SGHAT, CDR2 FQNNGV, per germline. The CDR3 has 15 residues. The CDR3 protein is CASSLRGTAWETQYF. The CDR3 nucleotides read TGTGCCAGCAGCCTCCGCGGGACCGCCTGGGAGACCCAGTACTTC.

CDR3: CASSPYLDRGNTEAFF. The CDR3 DNA reads as TGTGCCAGCAGCCCCTACTTGGACAGGGGGAACACTGAAGCTTTCTTT. The chain joins TRBV7-2 to TRBJ1-1; 9 positions agree with TRBD1. The CDR3 runs 16 residues. Per germline, CDR1 SGHTA and CDR2 FQGNSA. J gave up 1 base and V 5 bases, and 8 bases lay outside the gene matches.

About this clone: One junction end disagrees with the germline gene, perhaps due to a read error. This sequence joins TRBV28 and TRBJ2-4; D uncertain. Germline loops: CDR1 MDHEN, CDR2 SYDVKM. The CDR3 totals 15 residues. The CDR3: CASSQPRFSKNSQYF. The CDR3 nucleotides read TGTGCCAGCAGCCAACCTCGGTTCTCCAAAAACAGTCAGTACTTC.

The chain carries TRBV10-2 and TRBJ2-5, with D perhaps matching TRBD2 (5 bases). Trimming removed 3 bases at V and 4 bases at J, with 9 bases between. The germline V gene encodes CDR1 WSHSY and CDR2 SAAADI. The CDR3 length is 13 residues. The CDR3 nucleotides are TGCGCCAGCAGTGACCTCGGAGGAGAGACCCAGTACTTC. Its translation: CASSDLGGETQYF.

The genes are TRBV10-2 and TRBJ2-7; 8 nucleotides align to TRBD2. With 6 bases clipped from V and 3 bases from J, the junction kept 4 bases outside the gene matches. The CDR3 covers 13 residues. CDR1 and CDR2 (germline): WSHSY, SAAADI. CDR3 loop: CASSGGAYYEQYF. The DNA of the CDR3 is TGCGCCAGCAGCGGGGGGGCCTACTACGAGCAGTACTTC.

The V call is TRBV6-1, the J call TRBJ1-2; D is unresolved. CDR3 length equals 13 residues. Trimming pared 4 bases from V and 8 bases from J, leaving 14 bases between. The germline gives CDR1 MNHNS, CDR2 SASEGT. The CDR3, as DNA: TGTGCCAGCAGTGTAGACTCCGCCGGGGGCTACACCTTC. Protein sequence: CASSVDSAGGYTF.

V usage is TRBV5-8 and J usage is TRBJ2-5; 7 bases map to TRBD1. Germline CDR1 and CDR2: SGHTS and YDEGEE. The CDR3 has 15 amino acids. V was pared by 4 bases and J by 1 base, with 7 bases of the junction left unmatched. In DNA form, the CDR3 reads TGTGCCAGCAGCCCCCGACAGGGATCCCAAGAGACCCAGTACTTC. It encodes CASSPRQGSQETQYF.

As DNA, the CDR3 is TGTGCCAGCAGCTTCACTAGCGGATCTAGCACAGATACGCAGTATTTT. Protein sequence: CASSFTSGSSTDTQYF. The rearrangement uses TRBV7-2 and TRBJ2-3; 8 nucleotides line up with TRBD2. Per germline, CDR1 SGHTA and CDR2 FQGNSA. The trim removed 3 bases at V and 0 bases at J, leaving 5 bases unmatched. The CDR3 is 16 residues long.

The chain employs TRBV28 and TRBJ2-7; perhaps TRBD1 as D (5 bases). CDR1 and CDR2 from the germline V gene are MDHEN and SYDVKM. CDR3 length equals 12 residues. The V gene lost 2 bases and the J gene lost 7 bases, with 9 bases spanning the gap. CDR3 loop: CASSLPGREQYF. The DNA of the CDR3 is TGTGCCAGCAGTTTACCAGGGCGAGAGCAGTACTTC.

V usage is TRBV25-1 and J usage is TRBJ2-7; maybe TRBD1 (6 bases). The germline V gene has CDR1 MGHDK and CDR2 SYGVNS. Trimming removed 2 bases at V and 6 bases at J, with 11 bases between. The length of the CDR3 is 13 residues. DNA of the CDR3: TGTGCCAGCAGTGAAGGCAGGGGTGGCGAGCAGTACTTC. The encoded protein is CASSEGRGGEQYF.

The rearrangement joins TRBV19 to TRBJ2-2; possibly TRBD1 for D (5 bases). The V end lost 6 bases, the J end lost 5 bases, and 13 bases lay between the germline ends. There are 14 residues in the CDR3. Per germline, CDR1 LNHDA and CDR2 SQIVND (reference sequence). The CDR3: CASRGAGRTGELFF. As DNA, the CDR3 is TGTGCCAGTAGAGGGGCAGGGCGGACCGGGGAGCTGTTTTTT.

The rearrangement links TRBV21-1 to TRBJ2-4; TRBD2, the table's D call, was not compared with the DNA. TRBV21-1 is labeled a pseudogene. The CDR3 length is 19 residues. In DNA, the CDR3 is TGTGCCCACCAAAGAGGGGGACTAGCGGGGGGGGAAGCCAAAAACAGTCAGTACTTC. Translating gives CAHQRGGLAGGEAKNSQYF.

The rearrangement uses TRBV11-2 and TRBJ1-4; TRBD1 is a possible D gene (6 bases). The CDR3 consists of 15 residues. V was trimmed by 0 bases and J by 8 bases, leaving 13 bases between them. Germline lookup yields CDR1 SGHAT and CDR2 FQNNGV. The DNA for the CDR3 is TGTGCCAGCAGCTTAGACAGGGGCGCTGGGGAAAAACTGTTTTTT. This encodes CASSLDRGAGEKLFF.

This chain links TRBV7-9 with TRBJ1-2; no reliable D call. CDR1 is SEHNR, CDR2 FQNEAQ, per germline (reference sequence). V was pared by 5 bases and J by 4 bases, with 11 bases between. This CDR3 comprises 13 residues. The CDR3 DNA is TGTGCCAGCAGCCCCTCGAACAGCTATGGCTACACCTTC. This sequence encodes CASSPSNSYGYTF.

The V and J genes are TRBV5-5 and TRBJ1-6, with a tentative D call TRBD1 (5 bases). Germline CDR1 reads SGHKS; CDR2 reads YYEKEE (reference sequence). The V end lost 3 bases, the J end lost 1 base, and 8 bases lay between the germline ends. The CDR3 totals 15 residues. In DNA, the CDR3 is TGTGCCAGCAGCTCCAGGGATTCCTATAATTCACCCCTCCACTTT. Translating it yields CASSSRDSYNSPLHF.

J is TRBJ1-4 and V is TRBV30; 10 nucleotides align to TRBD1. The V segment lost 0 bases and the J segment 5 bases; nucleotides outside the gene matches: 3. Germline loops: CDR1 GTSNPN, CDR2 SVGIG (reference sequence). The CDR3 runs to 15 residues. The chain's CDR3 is CAWSVVGQGNEKLFF. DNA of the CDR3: TGTGCCTGGAGTGTAGTGGGACAGGGGAATGAAAAACTGTTTTTT.

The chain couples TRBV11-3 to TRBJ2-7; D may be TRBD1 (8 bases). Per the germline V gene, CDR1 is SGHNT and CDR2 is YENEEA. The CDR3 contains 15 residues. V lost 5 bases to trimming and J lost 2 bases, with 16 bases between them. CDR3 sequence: CASSEQGGSTYEQYF. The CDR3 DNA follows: TGTGCCAGCAGCGAACAGGGGGGGTCCACCTACGAGCAGTACTTC.

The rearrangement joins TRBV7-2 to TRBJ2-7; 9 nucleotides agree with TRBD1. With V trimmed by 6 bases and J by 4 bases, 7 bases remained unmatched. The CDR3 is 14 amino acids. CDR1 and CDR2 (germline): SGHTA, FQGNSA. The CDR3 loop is CASSLTGGGYEQYF. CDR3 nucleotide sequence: TGTGCCAGCAGTCTCACAGGGGGCGGGTACGAGCAGTACTTC.

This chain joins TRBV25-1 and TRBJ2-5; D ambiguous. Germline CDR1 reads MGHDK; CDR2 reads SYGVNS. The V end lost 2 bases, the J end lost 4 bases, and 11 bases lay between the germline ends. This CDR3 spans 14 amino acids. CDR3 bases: TGTGCCAGCAGTGAAGAGGCCAGTATAGAGACCCAGTACTTC. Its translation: CASSEEASIETQYF.

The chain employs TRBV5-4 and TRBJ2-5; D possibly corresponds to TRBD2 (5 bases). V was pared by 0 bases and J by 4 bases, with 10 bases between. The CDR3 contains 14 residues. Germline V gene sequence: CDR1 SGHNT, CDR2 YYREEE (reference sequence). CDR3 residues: CASSLELESETQYF. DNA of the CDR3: TGTGCCAGCAGCTTGGAACTAGAATCAGAGACCCAGTACTTC.

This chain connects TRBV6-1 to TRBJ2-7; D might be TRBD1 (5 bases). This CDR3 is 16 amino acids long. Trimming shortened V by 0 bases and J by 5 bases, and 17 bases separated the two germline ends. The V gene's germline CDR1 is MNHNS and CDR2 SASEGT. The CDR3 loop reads CASSEAGPPGYDEQYF. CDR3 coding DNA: TGTGCCAGCAGTGAAGCGGGGCCCCCCGGGTACGACGAGCAGTACTTC.

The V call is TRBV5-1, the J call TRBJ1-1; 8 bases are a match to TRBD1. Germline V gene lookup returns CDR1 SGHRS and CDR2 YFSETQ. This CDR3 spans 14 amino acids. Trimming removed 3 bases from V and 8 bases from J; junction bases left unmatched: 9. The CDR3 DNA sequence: TGCGCCAGCAGCTCGACCGGACAGGGCGGGGAAGCTTTCTTT. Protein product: CASSSTGQGGEAFF.

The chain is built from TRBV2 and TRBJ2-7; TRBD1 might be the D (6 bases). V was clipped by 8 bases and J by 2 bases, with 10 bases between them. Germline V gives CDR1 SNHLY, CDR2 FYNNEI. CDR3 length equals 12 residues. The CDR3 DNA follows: TGTGCCAGCGGCAGGGGTACCTACGAGCAGTACTTC. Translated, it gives CASGRGTYEQYF.

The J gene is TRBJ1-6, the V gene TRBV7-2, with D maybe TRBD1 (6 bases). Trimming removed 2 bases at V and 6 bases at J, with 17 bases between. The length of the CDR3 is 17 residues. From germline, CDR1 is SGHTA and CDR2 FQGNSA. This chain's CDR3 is CASSLSPQGAANSPLHF. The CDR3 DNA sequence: TGTGCCAGCAGCTTATCCCCACAGGGCGCTGCTAATTCACCCCTCCACTTT.

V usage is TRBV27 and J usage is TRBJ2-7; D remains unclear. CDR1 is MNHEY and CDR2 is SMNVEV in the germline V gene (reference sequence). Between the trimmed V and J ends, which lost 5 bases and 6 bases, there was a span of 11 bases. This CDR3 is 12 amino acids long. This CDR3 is CASSSSGGEQYF. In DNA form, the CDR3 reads TGTGCCAGCAGTAGCAGTGGCGGCGAGCAGTACTTC.